The clone carrying this T cell receptor (beta chain) occurred once. Methods used by the authors: Reference gene primer amplification gave nucleated cell count estimates. Assay: immunoSEQ multiplex PCR; the TCRdb copy retains only in-frame clones and omits some. That table is the source of V, J and clone size, and D and trimming were worked out from the DNA. The sample records around 180,000 clones, around 83% being singletons. Germline CDR1 reads SGHVS; CDR2 reads FNYEAQ. The CDR3 length is 16 residues. Trimming stripped 5 bases from V and 0 bases from J, with 14 bases between. This sample is part of a study of blood T cell repertoires in COVID-19. Study details: COVID-19 samples collected from the United States, Italy and Spain covered acute and convalescent phases. From T cells, B-cell-depleted T cells, or PBMCs came the material, which was cDNA or gDNA.

The sequencing sample was made of peripheral blood. This chain links TRBV7-6 with TRBJ2-1, with D possibly being TRBD2 (6 bases). The receptor's source is a human donor in a cohort sampled during active COVID-19. The CDR3 here is CASSPGRLISYNEQFF. DNA of the CDR3: TGTGCCAGCAGCCCCGGGAGATTAATCTCCTACAATGAGCAGTTCTTC.